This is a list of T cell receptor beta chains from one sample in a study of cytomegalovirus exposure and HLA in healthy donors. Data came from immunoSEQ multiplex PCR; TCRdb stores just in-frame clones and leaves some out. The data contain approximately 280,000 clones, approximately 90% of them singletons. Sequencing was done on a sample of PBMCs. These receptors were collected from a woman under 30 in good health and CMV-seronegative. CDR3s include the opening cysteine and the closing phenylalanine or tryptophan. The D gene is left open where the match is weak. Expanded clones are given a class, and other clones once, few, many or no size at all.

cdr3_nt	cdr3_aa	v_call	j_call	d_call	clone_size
TGTGCCAGCAGTTTATCATCGGCCGAGCGGGATCCCACAGATACGCAGTATTTT	CASSLSSAERDPTDTQYF	TRBV28	TRBJ2-3	TRBD2	NA
TGTGCCAGCAGCACAGGAAGGGACCAAGAGACCCAGTACTTC	CASSTGRDQETQYF	TRBV7-6	TRBJ2-5	NA	NA
TGTGCCATCAGTGAGATAATGAACACTGAAGCTTTCTTT	CAISEIMNTEAFF	TRBV10-3	TRBJ1-1	NA	NA
TGTGCCAGCAGTTATACAGGGACGGATGGCTACACCTTC	CASSYTGTDGYTF	TRBV28	TRBJ1-2	NA	NA
TGCGCCAGCAGCGATTACAGGGGTTCTAATGAAAAACTGTTTTTT	CASSDYRGSNEKLFF	TRBV4-1	TRBJ1-4	TRBD1	NA
TGCGCCAGCAGCCAATCCTACAGGGAAGCTTTCTTT	CASSQSYREAFF	TRBV4-1	TRBJ1-1	NA	few
TGTGCCAGCAGTGAATCGGGACAGGGGGCTCTGTTTGGCTACACCTTC	CASSESGQGALFGYTF	TRBV25-1	TRBJ1-2	TRBD1	NA
TGTGCCAGCAGTATTACGACTAGCGGAAGACTGGGCGAGCAGTACTTC	CASSITTSGRLGEQYF	TRBV28	TRBJ2-7	TRBD2	NA
TGTGCAAGTCGCCCCGGATGGAGGGGACCCATGAACACTGAAGCTTTCTTT	CASRPGWRGPMNTEAFF	TRBV12-2	TRBJ1-1	NA	few
TGTGCCAGCAGCTTCCCTCTAAACCCGGAGCGGCAGTACTTC	CASSFPLNPERQYF	TRBV5-6	TRBJ2-7	NA	NA
TGTGCCAGCAGCCGCGGGACAGAGATACAAGAGACCCAGTACTTC	CASSRGTEIQETQYF	TRBV14	TRBJ2-5	NA	NA
TGTGCCAGCAGTTTGACAGCTAACTATGGCTACACCTTC	CASSLTANYGYTF	TRBV27	TRBJ1-2	NA	NA
TGTGCCAGCAGCTCCCGGACTAGCGGGAGGCAGCCAGATACGCAGTATTTT	CASSSRTSGRQPDTQYF	TRBV4-2	TRBJ2-3	TRBD2	NA
TGTGCCAGCAGTCCCGGGACAGGGCTCCTAGGCGAGCAGTACTTC	CASSPGTGLLGEQYF	TRBV27	TRBJ2-7	TRBD1	NA
TGTGCCAGCAGTCCAGGGGGCGGGAGCTCCTACGAGCAGTACTTC	CASSPGGGSSYEQYF	TRBV28	TRBJ2-7	NA	many
TGTGCCAGCAGCCGACGGACTAGCGCATACAATGAGCAGTTCTTC	CASSRRTSAYNEQFF	TRBV7-6	TRBJ2-1	TRBD2	NA
TGCGCCAGCAGCCAAGATGACACGTCCTACGAGCAGTACTTC	CASSQDDTSYEQYF	TRBV4-1	TRBJ2-7	NA	NA
TGTGCCACCAGCAGAGGGGCCCCTGATCAGCCCCAGCATTTT	CATSRGAPDQPQHF	TRBV15	TRBJ1-5	NA	NA
TGTGCCAGCAGCTTAGAACTAGGGGGTACGCAGTATTTT	CASSLELGGTQYF	TRBV7-2	TRBJ2-3	NA	NA
TGTGCCAGTGGGACTAGCGCCGATTACAATGAGCAGTTCTTC	CASGTSADYNEQFF	TRBV19	TRBJ2-1	TRBD2	NA